What follows are 14 T cell receptor beta chains derived from one specimen sequenced in a study of blood T cells in healthy people across ages. For the second PCR, which ran for 7 to 11 cycles, a sample-barcoded 5' primer and a J-beta primer mix were used. From the 5' RACE reads, TCRdb called clonotypes with MiXCR, one entry per CDR3 protein. The sample includes some 730,000 distinct CDR3 sequences, 22% of them seen just once. The specimen sequenced was blood. All receptors come from a man in his 70s in good health.

This clonotype occurred a few times. The chain is built from TRBV29-1 and TRBJ2-3, with D perhaps TRBD1 (5 bases). Germline CDR1 reads SQVTM; CDR2 reads ANQGSEA. V was cut by 2 bases and J by 3 bases, with 9 bases left in between. The CDR3 length is 13 residues. CDR3 sequence reads: CSVETAGTDTQYF. The DNA of the CDR3 is TGCAGCGTTGAAACCGCAGGGACAGATACGCAGTATTTT.

This clonotype has a handful of counts. The V and J genes are TRBV6-5 and TRBJ2-7, with 10 bases fitting TRBD2. CDR1 MNHEY and CDR2 SVGAGI come from the germline V gene. This CDR3 region has 16 residues. The trim removed 2 bases at V and 2 bases at J, leaving 6 bases unmatched. The CDR3 loop reads CASSYASGGVAYEQYF. CDR3 nucleotides: TGTGCCAGCAGTTACGCAAGCGGGGGGGTAGCCTACGAGCAGTACTTC.

This clonotype was found a few times. The junction and the germline gene differ at one end; a read error may be behind it. The rearrangement uses TRBV28 and TRBJ2-1; TRBD2 agrees at 7 bases. The J call may be incorrect, as the DNA end agrees better with TRBJ2-7. The CDR3 is 15 amino acids. Germline lookup yields CDR1 MDHEN and CDR2 SYDVKM. The CDR3 region has the DNA TGTGCCAGCAGTTTATCCGGGAGGAGCTCCTGCGAGCAGTACTTC. Its protein is CASSLSGRSSCEQYF.

This chain joins TRBV23-1 and TRBJ2-1; tentative D call: TRBD1 (6 bases). TRBV23-1 is an open reading frame whose function is uncertain. The CDR3 covers 14 residues. Trimming removed 6 bases from V and 7 bases from J, with 16 bases in between. The CDR3 DNA is TGCGCCAGCAGATCGAACAGGGTGACGAATGAGCAGTTCTTC. It yields the protein CASRSNRVTNEQFF.

As concerns this clonotype: One junction end disagrees with the germline gene, perhaps due to a read error. The V call is TRBV14, the J call TRBJ2-7; 8 positions agree with TRBD2. From germline, CDR1 is SGHDN and CDR2 FVKESK. The CDR3 has 13 amino acids. Here the CDR3 reads CASSQGRGARKFF. The CDR3 DNA reads TGTGCCAGCAGCCAAGGGCGGGGGGCCAGAAAGTTCTTC.

This clonotype appeared many times. CDR3 bases: TGTGCCAGCAGTTTGGGGACAGGCACTGAAGCTTTCTTT. The encoded protein is CASSLGTGTEAFF. V gene TRBV28 combines with J gene TRBJ1-1; the match to TRBD1 covers 8 bases. Germline-derived CDR1 and CDR2 are MDHEN and SYDVKM. CDR3 length: 13 residues. V was clipped by 3 bases and J by 4 bases; unmatched bases: 1.

This clonotype was detected only a few times. CDR3 residues: CAINRALNEKLFF. DNA for the CDR3: TGTGCCATCAACAGGGCCCTTAATGAAAAACTGTTTTTT. The J gene is TRBJ1-4, the V gene TRBV10-3, with D perhaps TRBD1 (6 bases). Trimming removed 7 bases from V and 4 bases from J, with 10 bases in between. The length of the CDR3 is 13 residues. Germline assignment: CDR1 ENHRY and CDR2 SYGVKD.

Only a few counts were recorded for this clonotype. V usage is TRBV7-3 and J usage is TRBJ1-1, with D possibly matching TRBD1 (6 bases). Germline CDR1 is SGHTA and CDR2 is FQGTGA. The CDR3 sequence is 13 residues long. The V end was cut by 9 bases, the J end by 5 bases, with 16 bases between. CDR3 coding DNA: TGTGCCAGTGGAATTCCGGGGGCAACTGAAGCTTTCTTT. Protein: CASGIPGATEAFF.

In this sample, this clonotype turned up a few times. The chain employs TRBV3-1 and TRBJ2-5; TRBD2 matches at 14 bases. Matching the DNA end better, TRBJ2-1 makes the J call doubtful. The CDR3 has 18 amino acids. Germline CDR1 LGHDT, CDR2 YNNKEL (reference sequence). As DNA, the CDR3 is TGTGCCAGCAGCCGAACCGGGACTAGCGGGAGTAAATACAATGAGCAGTTCTTC. It encodes CASSRTGTSGSKYNEQFF.

CDR3 loop: CASRMDIANYGYTF. CDR3 in DNA: TGTGCCAGCAGAATGGACATCGCTAACTATGGCTACACCTTC. This rearrangement joins TRBV6-6 to TRBJ1-2, with D perhaps matching TRBD1 (5 bases). The CDR3 consists of 14 residues. Germline values: CDR1 MNHNY, CDR2 SVGAGI (reference sequence). Trimming removed 6 bases from V and 0 bases from J, with 11 bases in between.

The chain is built from TRBV27 and TRBJ2-1; 14 bases agree with TRBD2. Germline trimming cut 4 bases from V and 0 bases from J; bases unmatched to any gene: 8. Germline V gives CDR1 MNHEY, CDR2 SMNVEV (reference sequence). This CDR3 has 19 amino acids. CDR3 in amino acids: CASSSLGTSGRSSYNEQFF. The CDR3 DNA follows: TGTGCCAGCAGTTCCCTAGGGACTAGCGGGAGAAGCTCCTACAATGAGCAGTTCTTC.

This clonotype has more than one count but fewer than ten. The rearrangement joins TRBV6-2 or TRBV6-3 to TRBJ2-7; no clear D gene. Germline CDR1 MNHEY, CDR2 SVGEGT. Trimming left V 11 bases short and J 4 bases short, with 15 bases between. The CDR3 has 12 residues. Written as DNA, the CDR3 is TGTGCCGCTACTAATCCCCGGTACGAGCAGTACGTC. Amino acids: CAATNPRYEQYV.

The gene calls are TRBV30 and TRBJ1-1; D may be TRBD1 (5 bases). The CDR3 loop spans 10 amino acids. Deletions cut 8 bases from V and 5 bases from J, with 9 bases between. The germline V gene has CDR1 GTSNPN and CDR2 SVGIG (reference sequence). CDR3 sequence: CAGGETEAFF. The CDR3 nucleotides are TGTGCCGGAGGGGAGACTGAAGCTTTCTTT.

This clonotype was seen only a few times. The chain combines TRBV20-1 with TRBJ2-1; D is possibly TRBD1 (6 bases). CDR1 is DFQATT and CDR2 is SNEGSKA in the germline V gene (reference sequence). The CDR3 spans 15 residues. Deletions cut 5 bases from V and 4 bases from J, with 18 bases between. The CDR3 here is CSALNRERTYNEQFF. CDR3 coding DNA: TGCAGTGCTCTGAACAGGGAGAGGACGTACAATGAGCAGTTCTTC.